A single sample is the source of the 25 T cell receptor beta chains below, sequenced in a study of molecular identifiers for immune sequencing clone quantification. TCRdb reprocessed the PCR reads via MiXCR and lists one record per CDR3 protein. The repertoire holds about 100,000 distinct CDR3 sequences, over 30% seen once, with 4% to 4.5% in the top ten. Sequencing was carried out using naive CD8+ T cells from blood, with Jurkat cell RNA spiked in. Subset indicated: FACS-sorted CD8+CD4-CCR7+CD45RA+ naive T cells. The receptors stem from a human donor in good health. Some libraries in this study had Jurkat cell RNA spiked in.

This clonotype was detected a few times. Just one base apart from a much larger clone, this may be a read error. The chain combines TRBV19 with TRBJ2-3; no definite D call. This CDR3 comprises 15 residues. Germline CDR1 and CDR2: LNHDA and SQIVND (reference sequence). The CDR3 reads CASNRGTRSTDTRYF. CDR3 coding DNA: TGTGCCAGTAACCGAGGAACGAGGTCCACAGATACGCGGTATTTT.

There are a few counts of this clonotype. This rearrangement joins TRBV11-3 to TRBJ2-2; D is uncertain. The germline CDR1 and CDR2 sequences are SGHNT and YENEEA. This CDR3 has 14 amino acids. Trimming took 1 base from V and 0 from J, leaving 3 bases between them. In DNA, the CDR3 is TGTGCCAGCAGCTTAGTTTCGAACACCGGGGAGCTGTTTTTT. Translating gives CASSLVSNTGELFF.

A note on this clonotype: The CDR3 does not end in the conserved phenylalanine or tryptophan, so this is likely a read error. This chain connects TRBV7-2 to TRBJ2-3, with 8 bases lining up with TRBD2. CDR1 SGHTA and CDR2 FQGNSA come from the germline V gene. V dropped 0 bases and J dropped 1; count of bases not matched to a gene: 0. The CDR3 sequence is 15 residues long. CDR3 sequence (DNA): TGTGCCAGCAGCTTAGCGACTAGCGGCACAGATACGCAGTATTAT. Translating it yields CASSLATSGTDTQYY.

This clonotype was seen a few times. The chain combines TRBV6-2 or TRBV6-3 with TRBJ2-3, with D hard to call. The CDR3 extends over 13 amino acids. V was pared by 3 bases and J by 4 bases, with 8 bases between. Per germline, CDR1 MNHEY and CDR2 SVGEGT. CDR3 residues: CASSYLWADTQYF. CDR3 DNA: TGTGCCAGCAGTTATCTGTGGGCAGATACGCAGTATTTT.

The chain joins TRBV2 to TRBJ1-4; D is unclear. Germline V gene sequence: CDR1 SNHLY, CDR2 FYNNEI. With 2 bases removed from V and 8 bases from J, the gap between germline ends came to 15 bases. CDR3 length equals 15 residues. This CDR3 reads CASSEWERTGEKLFF. In nucleotides, the CDR3 is TGTGCCAGCAGTGAATGGGAACGGACGGGAGAAAAACTGTTTTTT.

This clonotype occurred a few times. V and J are TRBV27 and TRBJ2-3, with 10 positions matching TRBD2. Per germline, CDR1 MNHEY and CDR2 SMNVEV (reference sequence). V lost 2 bases to trimming and J lost 6 bases; unmatched junction nucleotides: 5. The CDR3 is made up of 15 amino acids. The CDR3 sequence is CASSLSGRAFDTQYF. The CDR3 DNA follows: TGTGCCAGCAGTTTAAGCGGGAGGGCTTTTGATACGCAGTATTTT.

This clonotype has more than one count but fewer than ten. The rearrangement links TRBV4-1 to TRBJ1-1; no firm D call. The CDR3 extends over 16 amino acids. Trimming removed 0 bases from V and 0 bases from J, with 11 bases in between. Germline V gene lookup returns CDR1 MGHRA and CDR2 YSYEKL. CDR3 nucleotides: TGCGCCAGCAGCCAAGATTCTGGGCAGCTGAACACTGAAGCTTTCTTT. Its protein product is CASSQDSGQLNTEAFF.

As regards this clonotype: This may be a read error: a much more frequent sequence differs by one nucleotide. The chain combines TRBV7-6 with TRBJ2-3; TRBD2 matches at 13 bases. In germline, CDR1 is SGHVS, CDR2 FNYEAQ. The CDR3 consists of 17 residues. With 2 bases clipped from V and 7 bases from J, the junction kept 9 bases outside the gene matches. The CDR3 reads CASSLRTSGRATNTQYF. In DNA form, the CDR3 reads TGTGCCAGCAGCTTAAGAACTAGCGGGAGGGCTACAAATACGCAGTATTTT.

The V call is TRBV9, the J call TRBJ2-3; TRBD1 might be the D (5 bases). TRBJ1-5 matches the DNA end more closely, so the J call is doubtful. There are 15 residues in the CDR3. In germline, CDR1 is SGDLS, CDR2 YYNGEE. The CDR3 sequence: CASGASSGSTDTQHF. The CDR3, as DNA: TGTGCCAGTGGGGCCAGTAGCGGAAGCACAGATACGCAGCATTTT.

This clonotype turned up a few times. V is TRBV6-2 or TRBV6-3 and J is TRBJ1-5; D ambiguous. Trimming removed 2 bases from V and 7 bases from J, with 12 bases in between. Germline values: CDR1 MNHEY, CDR2 SVGEGT. The CDR3 consists of 14 residues. The CDR3, as DNA: TGTGCCAGCAGTTACATCAGAATTAACCAGCCCCAGCATTTT. This encodes CASSYIRINQPQHF.

Comments on this clonotype: A much bigger clone sits one base away, suggesting this may be a read error. In nucleotides, the CDR3 is TGCAGCGGTGAAGAAAACGCGAGCTGGTTCTTC. This encodes CSGEENASWFF. V and J are TRBV29-1 and TRBJ2-1; D unresolved. Germline V gene data show CDR1 as SQVTM and CDR2 as ANQGSEA. This CDR3 has 11 amino acids.

The rearrangement uses TRBV12-3 or TRBV12-4 and TRBJ2-3; 10 nucleotides match TRBD2. The CDR3 is 15 residues long. The V gene end was trimmed by 6 bases and the J gene end by 5 bases; junction bases not matched to a gene: 8. CDR3: CASRAGTSEVDTQYF. Here the CDR3 DNA reads TGTGCCAGCAGGGCCGGGACTAGCGAGGTAGATACGCAGTATTTT.

This clonotype was picked up a small number of times. V and J are TRBV27 and TRBJ2-1; TRBD2 matches at 8 bases. The junction had 1 base not matched to a gene; V was cut back by 3 bases and J by 0 bases. The CDR3 loop spans 15 amino acids. Germline CDR1 and CDR2: MNHEY and SMNVEV (reference sequence). This CDR3 reads CASSFRGGSYNEQFF. CDR3 bases: TGTGCCAGCAGTTTTCGGGGGGGCTCCTACAATGAGCAGTTCTTC.

The V call is TRBV19, the J call TRBJ2-7; D might be TRBD2 (5 bases). V gave up 7 bases and J gave up 0 bases, with 16 bases separating them. This CDR3 region has 15 residues. Germline loops: CDR1 LNHDA, CDR2 SQIVND (reference sequence). CDR3 loop: CASKVTGSNSYEQYF. CDR3 in DNA: TGTGCCAGTAAGGTGACGGGAAGTAACTCCTACGAGCAGTACTTC.

This clonotype was recorded once. A clone one base away is much larger, so this may be a read error. The chain links TRBV18 to TRBJ1-5, with a possible D match to TRBD1 (5 bases). CDR1 and CDR2 from the germline V gene are KGHSH and LQKENI. The CDR3 consists of 15 residues. DNA for the CDR3: TGTGCCAGCTCACCGGGGGACCATAGCAATCCGCCCCAGCATTTT. Translation gives CASSPGDHSNPPQHF.

This clonotype was picked up a small number of times. The chain employs TRBV20-1 and TRBJ2-7; D may correspond to TRBD1 or TRBD2 (5 bases each). The germline V gene encodes CDR1 DFQATT and CDR2 SNEGSKA (reference sequence). The CDR3 runs 14 residues. CDR3 amino acids: CSCYTGTTSYEQYF. The CDR3 DNA is TGCTCCTGCTATACAGGAACAACTAGCTACGAGCAGTACTTC.

With regard to this clonotype: An end of the junction differs from the germline gene, which may be a read error. The chain couples TRBV20-1 to TRBJ1-1, with 7 bases that match TRBD1. Germline-derived CDR1 and CDR2 are DFQATT and SNEGSKA (reference sequence). This CDR3 comprises 13 residues. The CDR3 coding sequence is TGCAGTGCTAGCACAGGGGCCTACACCGAAGCTATCTTT. This encodes CSASTGAYTEAIF.

This clonotype has just a few counts. The V call is TRBV4-1, the J call TRBJ1-4; the D is unclear. In germline, CDR1 is MGHRA, CDR2 YSYEKL. The V and J ends lost 0 bases and 12 bases respectively, with 8 bases between them. This CDR3 region has 12 residues. This CDR3 reads CASSQDSWELFF. CDR3 sequence (DNA): TGCGCCAGCAGCCAAGATAGTTGGGAACTGTTTTTT.

Many counts were recorded for this clonotype. The V and J genes are TRBV27 and TRBJ2-5; 7 nucleotides align to TRBD2. The CDR3 extends over 15 amino acids. Unmatched junction bases numbered 12, after V lost 6 bases and J lost 5 bases. Germline V CDR1 and CDR2: MNHEY, SMNVEV (reference sequence). The CDR3 region has the DNA TGTGCCAGCAGCAGTTCGGCGGGAGCCGCGGAGACCCAGTACTTC. Protein: CASSSSAGAAETQYF.

On this clonotype: As the CDR3 is not closed by the conserved phenylalanine or tryptophan, this likely results from a read error. J is TRBJ1-6 and V is TRBV12-3 or TRBV12-4; no reliable D call. V was trimmed by 8 bases and J by 10 bases, leaving 15 bases between them. The CDR3 runs 13 residues. The CDR3 protein is CASSLGKGSPLHI. The DNA for the CDR3 is TGTGCCAGCTCCCTGGGTAAAGGCTCACCCCTCCACATT.

This chain uses TRBV27 with TRBJ1-1, with TRBD1 as a possible D gene (5 bases). V lost 6 bases and J lost 2, with 7 bases in between. The CDR3 length is 12 residues. The germline gives CDR1 MNHEY, CDR2 SMNVEV (reference sequence). The CDR3 reads CASRGDNTEAFF. The DNA for the CDR3 is TGTGCCAGCAGGGGGGACAACACTGAAGCTTTCTTT.

There are a few counts of this clonotype. J is TRBJ1-6 and V is TRBV4-2; D possibly corresponds to TRBD1 (5 bases). Germline loops: CDR1 LGHNA, CDR2 YNFKEQ. Trimming cost V 3 bases and J 10 bases, with 16 bases left between them. The CDR3 is 15 residues long. As DNA, the CDR3 is TGTGCCAGCAGCCATTCCGGGACCTCCGGATCACCCCTCCACTTT. It codes for CASSHSGTSGSPLHF.

V gene TRBV18 combines with J gene TRBJ2-2; D call uncertain. Germline assignment: CDR1 KGHSH and CDR2 LQKENI. The CDR3 length is 15 residues. Trimming took off 2 bases at V and 2 bases at J, with 9 bases between the two ends. The CDR3: CASSPSQFNTGELFF. The DNA of the CDR3 is TGTGCCAGCTCACCAAGTCAGTTCAACACCGGGGAGCTGTTTTTT.

In regard to this clonotype: This may be a read error: a much more frequent sequence differs by one nucleotide. This chain joins TRBV5-6 and TRBJ2-3, with 7 bases matching TRBD1. V was clipped by 0 bases and J by 8 bases; unmatched bases: 12. Germline V gives CDR1 SGHDT, CDR2 YYEEEE. This CDR3 is built from 16 residues. CDR3 sequence: CASSLARQGWEGTQYF. For the CDR3, the DNA is TGTGCCAGCAGCTTGGCCCGACAGGGTTGGGAAGGTACGCAGTATTTT.

The count of this clonotype is one. DNA for the CDR3: TGTGCCAGCAGTTTCTTGGTTAGCGAGCAGTACTTC. It specifies CASSFLVSEQYF. The chain couples TRBV12-3 or TRBV12-4 to TRBJ2-7, with D hard to call. The length of the CDR3 is 12 residues. V lost 3 bases and J 6 bases, leaving 9 bases between the germline ends.